This T cell receptor beta chain appears in the sequencing data of a study of cytomegalovirus exposure and HLA in healthy donors. General study points: In presence/absence analyses, roughly uniform sequencing depth across donors was assumed. Per a later analysis, about 18,000 TCR beta sequences showed association with HLA alleles at 0.05 false discovery rate.

The CDR3 loop spans 12 amino acids. In germline, CDR1 is MDHEN, CDR2 SYDVKM. Losses at the gene ends were 3 bases for V and 9 bases for J; bases not matched to a gene: 5. PCR primers comprised 60 Vbeta and 13 Jbeta primers. Sequenced by immunoSEQ multiplex PCR; TCRdb stores in-frame clones only, minus some. The top ten hold 1.5% to 2% of the sample, which has 150,000 to 200,000 clones, 81% seen once. About this clone: Its antigen is still unknown.

The chain carries TRBV28 and TRBJ2-7, with TRBD1 matching 7 bases. The source material was PBMCs. This clonotype was obtained from a man between 18 and 29 years old in good health and CMV-seronegative. The CDR3 is CASSFRQGGQYF. The CDR3 DNA reads TGTGCCAGCAGTTTTCGACAGGGCGGGCAGTACTTC.